This T cell receptor beta chain was obtained from a study of regulatory T cells in long-lasting Graves disease. Study-level results: Newly diagnosed disease favored TRBV20-1 and TRBJ2-1 over persistent disease.

This clonotype was observed at least ten times. The antigen is unknown. Time point indicated: persistent/refractory GD, antithyroid drugs over 5 years with positive TRAb. Following extraction of RNA from PBMCs, that RNA was used to make the TCR library. Germline assignment: CDR1 DFQATT and CDR2 SNEGSKA (reference sequence). CDR3 length: 13 amino acids. V was trimmed by 6 bases and J by 8 bases, leaving 19 bases between them. Arm-PCR of CDR3 regions and iRepertoire HTBI primers were the basis on which TCR beta libraries were built. TCRdb re-analysed the multiplex PCR reads in MiXCR, keeping a single row per CDR3 protein. The sample yields about 470,000 distinct CDR3 sequences, about 22% seen once.

The chain uses TRBV20-1 and TRBJ1-2, with D unresolved. The origin of this receptor is a female donor with Graves disease. This specimen was peripheral blood mononuclear cells (PBMCs), taken when the disease was refractory, from a patient treated with antithyroid drugs. The CDR3 DNA reads TGCAGTGCCGTTCAGATCCTCGGTGGGGGCTACACCTTC. It codes for CSAVQILGGGYTF.